The entry that follows covers one T cell receptor beta chain sequence. Its antigen is as yet unknown. The data derive from a study of T cell responses to AZD1222 COVID-19 vaccine. Study observations and caveats: The study reported that nearly half of spike-specific TCRs target unmutated variant regions. With dominance at 160-218 and 743-854, vaccine-associated CD4 TCRs spanned spike. Clonal diversity was possibly underestimated, and the donors were mostly white British, with more females.

The CDR3 runs 13 residues. Germline V gene data show CDR1 as SGHDT and CDR2 as YYEEEE. Trimming stripped 2 bases from V and 6 bases from J, with 11 bases between. TCRdb's copy holds only in-frame clones and misses some; the assay was immunoSEQ multiplex PCR. Of around 160,000 clones in the sample, 88% are singletons; the top ten hold over 4.5%. The material sequenced was peripheral blood, taken on day 0 of AZD1222 vaccination. The J gene is TRBJ1-2, the V gene TRBV5-6, with D tentatively TRBD1 (6 bases). This clonotype originated in an adult in good health. CDR3 region: CASSLRGDHGYTF. DNA of the CDR3: TGTGCCAGCAGCTTAAGGGGGGACCATGGCTACACCTTC.